This T cell receptor beta chain is drawn from a study of cytomegalovirus exposure and HLA in healthy donors. Study-wide results and caveats: Among TCR sequences, most were rare, though some public TCRs appeared in many donors.

This CDR3 has 11 amino acids. V lost 7 bases, J lost 7 bases, and 5 bases lay in between. CDR1 is MNHNY, CDR2 SVGAGI, per germline (reference sequence). PCR employed 60 Vbeta and 13 Jbeta primers. The method was immunoSEQ multiplex PCR; TCRdb's version includes in-frame clones alone and lacks a portion of them. Of about 120,000 clones in the sample, about 80% are singletons; the top ten hold roughly 3%. Comments on this clone: The antigen is unknown.

The gene calls are TRBV6-6 and TRBJ1-6, with TRBD1 as a possible D gene (5 bases). This receptor was obtained from a woman between 50 and 59 years old in good health and CMV-seronegative. The sequenced sample consisted of PBMCs. CDR3: CASTGNSPLHF. In DNA form, the CDR3 reads TGTGCCAGCACAGGGAATTCACCCCTCCACTTT.